This TCR beta chain derives from a study of Graves' ophthalmopathy and Graves' hyperthyroidism. Amplification from RNA transcripts yielded the TCR beta CDR3 regions. Following a first-round RT-PCR that used HTBI primers, a second-round multiplex PCR was carried out. TCRdb called the multiplex PCR reads again in MiXCR, with one record for every CDR3 protein. This sample has hundreds of thousands of distinct CDR3 sequences, with 40% found just once. Trimming left V 4 bases short and J 3 bases short, with 13 bases between. This CDR3 is built from 15 residues. In germline, CDR1 is SGDLS, CDR2 YYNGEE. V and J are TRBV9 and TRBJ2-2, with D possibly being TRBD1 or TRBD2 (5 bases each). This clonotype originated in an adult man with Graves' ophthalmopathy. The sequenced sample consisted of peripheral blood. CDR3 sequence: CASSQSGRDTGELFF. For the CDR3, the DNA is TGTGCCAGCAGCCAGTCGGGACGGGACACCGGGGAGCTGTTTTTT.